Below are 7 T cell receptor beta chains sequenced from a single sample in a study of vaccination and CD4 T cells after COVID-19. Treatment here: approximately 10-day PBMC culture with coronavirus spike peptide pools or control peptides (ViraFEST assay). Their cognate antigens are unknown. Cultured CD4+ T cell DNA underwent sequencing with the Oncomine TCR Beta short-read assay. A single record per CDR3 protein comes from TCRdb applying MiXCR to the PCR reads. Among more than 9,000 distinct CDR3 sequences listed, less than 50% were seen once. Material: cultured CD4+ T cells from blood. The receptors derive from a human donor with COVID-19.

CDR3 DNA: TGTGCCAGCAGCTACAGGGGGGGCACAGATACGCAGTATTTT. Its protein product is CASSYRGGTDTQYF. The chain has TRBV2 and TRBJ2-3, with TRBD1 matching over 8 bases. The CDR3 is made up of 14 amino acids. CDR1 is SNHLY, CDR2 FYNNEI, per germline. V lost 6 bases to trimming and J lost 1 base; unmatched junction nucleotides: 3.

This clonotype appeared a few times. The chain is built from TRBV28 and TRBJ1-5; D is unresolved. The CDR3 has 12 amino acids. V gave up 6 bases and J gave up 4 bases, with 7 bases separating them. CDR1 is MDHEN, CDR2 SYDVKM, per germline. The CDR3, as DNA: TGTGCCAGCAGCCTCTTAAATCAGCCCCAGCATTTT. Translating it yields CASSLLNQPQHF.

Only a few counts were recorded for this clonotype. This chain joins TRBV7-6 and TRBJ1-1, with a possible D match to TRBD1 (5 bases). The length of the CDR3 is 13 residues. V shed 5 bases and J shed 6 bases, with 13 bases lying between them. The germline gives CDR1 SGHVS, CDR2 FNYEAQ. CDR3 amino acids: CASSRDEGSEAFF. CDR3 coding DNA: TGTGCCAGCAGCAGAGACGAGGGGTCTGAAGCTTTCTTT.

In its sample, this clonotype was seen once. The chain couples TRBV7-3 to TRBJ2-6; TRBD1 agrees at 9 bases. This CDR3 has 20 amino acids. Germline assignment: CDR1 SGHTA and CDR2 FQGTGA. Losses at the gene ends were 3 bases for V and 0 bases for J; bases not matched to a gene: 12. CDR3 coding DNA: TGTGCCAGCAGCTTCGGCCCGGACAGGGGCGCAAGCTCTGGGGCCAACGTCCTGACTTTC. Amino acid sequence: CASSFGPDRGASSGANVLTF.

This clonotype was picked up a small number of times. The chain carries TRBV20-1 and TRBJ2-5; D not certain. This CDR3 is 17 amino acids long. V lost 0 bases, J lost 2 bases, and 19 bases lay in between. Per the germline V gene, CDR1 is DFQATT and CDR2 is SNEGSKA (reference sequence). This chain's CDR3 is CSARDGWAPGGQETQYF. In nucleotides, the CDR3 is TGCAGTGCTAGAGATGGTTGGGCCCCGGGCGGTCAAGAGACCCAGTACTTC.

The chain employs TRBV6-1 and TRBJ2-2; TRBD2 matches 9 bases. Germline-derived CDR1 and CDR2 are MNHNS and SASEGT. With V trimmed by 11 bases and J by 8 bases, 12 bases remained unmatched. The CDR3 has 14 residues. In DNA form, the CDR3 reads TGTGCCTCGGGCGCTAGCGGGGTTGTGGGGGAGCTGTTTTTT. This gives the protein CASGASGVVGELFF.

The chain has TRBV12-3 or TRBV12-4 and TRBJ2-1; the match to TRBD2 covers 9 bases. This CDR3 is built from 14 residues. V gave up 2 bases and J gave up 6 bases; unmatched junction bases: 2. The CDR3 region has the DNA TGTGCCAGCAGTTTACGGCGGGGGGGCAATGAGCAGTTCTTC. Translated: CASSLRRGGNEQFF.